This TCR beta chain was sequenced during a study of vaccination and CD4 T cells after COVID-19 (dated by TCRdb to between 2020 and 2023). Turning to the overall study: Convalescent patients had a positive SARS-CoV-2 result on nasal swab PCR, and of these patients, several had mild disease and one had severe disease. Post-COVID blood samples were collected from convalescent patients a median of roughly 100 days after diagnosis, with a range of roughly 30 to 161 days. In ten to eleven COVID-19 convalescent patients and a few infection-naive healthy vaccine recipients, researchers compared the spike-specific CD4+ TCR repertoire from before mRNA vaccination with the repertoire from after. For stimulating the cultures, overlapping spike peptide pools were used, derived from SARS-CoV-2 as well as from the common cold coronaviruses HCoV-NL63, HCoV-OC43 and HCoV-229E. Two doses of either the Pfizer-BioNTech BNT162b2 vaccine (n=8) or the Moderna mRNA-1273 vaccine (n=2) were administered to participants. As controls, cultures received a CEFX viral epitope pool (the positive control), an HIV-1 Nef peptide pool (the negative control), or no peptide at all. Post-vaccine blood samples were taken a median of about 70 days after the second vaccine dose, with a range of roughly 14 to 250 days. The convalescent cohort comprised six males and four females, including two Hispanic individuals, seven Caucasians, two Asians and one multiracial person. The paper's findings and limits, for the study overall: In convalescent patients, a median about 86% of post-vaccine SARS-CoV-2-reactive clones were detected only after vaccination, suggesting vaccine-specific priming. Only a relatively small number of convalescent patients were included in the study, and early timepoints following natural infection were not analyzed. Of the vaccine-specific clones found in convalescent patients, nearly all (304 of 307) were mono-reactive for SARS-CoV-2 spike instead of being cross-reactive with common cold coronaviruses. Although the median number of SARS-CoV-2-reactive clonotypes went up from roughly 20 after infection to more than 30 after vaccination, the increase was not significant.

With respect to this clonotype: Its antigen is still unknown. Base-call qualities are not available, and no considerably larger clone is one nucleotide away.

Explained via the paper, the treatment or condition label denotes: roughly 10-day PBMC culture with coronavirus spike peptide pools or control peptides (ViraFEST assay). The study used the ViraFEST assay, which expanded antigen-specific T cells with peptide pools and then identified expanded clonotypes by TCR sequencing. The convalescent patients' positive SARS-CoV-2 PCR tests were from March to December 2020, which was before the Alpha, Beta and Delta variants emerged in the United States. Each well held two million PBMCs cultured with roughly 9.2 ug/ml peptide pools in IMDM containing 5% human AB serum and roughly 9 IU/ml IL-2. Half of the culture medium was replaced with fresh IL-2-containing medium on days 3 and 7. After approximately eleven days of culture, CD4+ T cells were isolated by negative selection with the EasySep CD4+ T cell isolation kit. PBMCs were separated from whole blood using Ficoll-Paque Plus gradient centrifugation and then either used fresh or cryopreserved at -140C. Triplicate wells were generally used for each culture condition.

The library was generated by PCR. TCR sequencing of DNA from cultured CD4+ T cells used the Oncomine TCR Beta short-read assay at the Johns Hopkins FTIC core. The QIAamp micro DNA kit was used to extract genomic DNA from the cultured CD4+ T cells. Oncomine TCR Beta libraries made from cultured CD4+ T cells were pooled using unique dual indexes and sequenced on an Illumina iSeq 100. The original methods were these. Non-productive sequences were removed, and CDR3s that did not start with C, did not end with F or W, or were shorter than 7 amino acids were discarded. The MANAFEST web application was used to identify antigen-specific clonotypes by comparing peptide-stimulated wells against reference wells and other culture wells. For a clone to be called positive, the clone needed an FDR below 0.05, an odds ratio above 5, and a productive frequency above 0.1% in at least two of three replicate wells. A clonotype counted as cross-reactive if it showed significant expansion both in the SARS-CoV-2 spike wells and in at least one common cold coronavirus spike condition. CDR3 homology was assessed with Levenshtein distances (stringdist) and unrooted phylogenetic trees (ape) in R version 3.6.1. TCRdb itself trimmed the public reads at Q25 with fastp, ran MiXCR and retained productive beta chains. Every entry covers one CDR3 protein and lists the most common genes and DNA from its rows. The V and J calls shown here were made by TCRdb, not taken from the authors' results. Recorded for this sample are fewer than 13,000 distinct CDR3 sequences; 58% of them occurred a single time. The top ten hold 20% to 25% of the sample.

Including cysteine and phenylalanine, the CDR3 has 11 amino acids. Of the read, only the CDR3 DNA is kept; its 33 bases are in frame from base 1. Germline trimming: 6 bases from V, 8 bases from J; junction bases outside gene matches: 4. CDR1 and CDR2 (SGHKS, YYEKEE) derive from the germline V gene (reference sequence). Sequenced sample: CD4+ T cells from blood, cultured in vitro. The V and J genes are TRBV5-5 and TRBJ1-1, with TRBD1 matching 7 junction bases. The receptor's source is a human donor who had recovered from COVID-19. The DNA reads TGTGCCAGCACGGAGGGGGCCGAAGCTTTCTTT. Translated, this gives CASTEGAEAFF.